Each of the 18 T cell receptor beta chains below was sequenced from the same sample in a study of T cell changes during pregnancy in multiple sclerosis. Libraries were prepared by immunoSEQ multiplex PCR; TCRdb keeps only in-frame clonotypes and omits some of them. The sample holds some 40,000 clones; around 92% are singletons and the top ten take over 20%. The sample in question was CD8+ T cells from peripheral blood mononuclear cells, obtained before pregnancy. These receptors were collected from a female donor with multiple sclerosis, enrolled in a pregnancy study.

The chain employs TRBV11-2 and TRBJ2-7; 10 bases map to TRBD2. V trimming: 5 bases; J trimming: 4 bases; junction bases outside the gene matches: 11. The germline gives CDR1 SGHAT, CDR2 FQNNGV. The CDR3 length is 16 residues. The CDR3 region is CASSPGGASGGYEQYF. The CDR3 coding sequence is TGTGCCAGCAGCCCCGGGGGGGCTAGCGGGGGATACGAGCAGTACTTC.

The rearrangement links TRBV11-2 to TRBJ2-2; D gene ambiguous. V shed 0 bases and J shed 7 bases, with 12 bases lying between them. The CDR3 runs 15 residues. Germline V gives CDR1 SGHAT, CDR2 FQNNGV. The CDR3 nucleotides read TGTGCCAGCAGCTTAGATGGGCCTCCGTACGGGGAGCTGTTTTTT. Translated: CASSLDGPPYGELFF.

This chain connects TRBV2 to TRBJ1-4; weak D call: TRBD1 (5 bases). CDR3 length: 12 amino acids. Between the trimmed V and J ends, which lost 6 bases and 3 bases, there was a span of 5 bases. Germline V gene lookup returns CDR1 SNHLY and CDR2 FYNNEI. CDR3: CASRGANEKLFF. The CDR3 coding sequence is TGTGCCAGCAGAGGGGCTAATGAAAAACTGTTTTTT. Based on the CDR3 plus reference TRBV2 and TRBJ1-4, the full variable domain is EPEVTQTPSHQVTQMGQEVILRCVPISNHLYFYWYRQILGQKVEFLVSFYNNEISEKSEIFDDQFSVERPDGSNFTLKIRSTKLEDSAMYFCASRGANEKLFFGSGTQLSVL.

The chain is built from TRBV5-6 and TRBJ1-5; D is unresolved. V dropped 1 base and J dropped 0 bases, with 11 bases sitting between them. This CDR3 contains 16 residues. CDR1 SGHDT and CDR2 YYEEEE come from the germline V gene. The DNA for the CDR3 is TGTGCCAGCAGCTTGAGGCAGGCCTATAGCAATCAGCCCCAGCATTTT. This codes for CASSLRQAYSNQPQHF.

This chain links TRBV2 with TRBJ2-7; no firm D call. This CDR3 is built from 13 residues. Between the trimmed V and J ends, which lost 4 bases and 0 bases, there was a span of 7 bases. The germline CDR1 and CDR2 sequences are SNHLY and FYNNEI. The CDR3 here is CASSVYSSYEQYF. The CDR3 DNA sequence: TGTGCCAGCAGTGTGTACAGCTCCTACGAGCAGTACTTC. The complete variable domain, with remaining parts taken from reference TRBV2 and TRBJ2-7, reads EPEVTQTPSHQVTQMGQEVILRCVPISNHLYFYWYRQILGQKVEFLVSFYNNEISEKSEIFDDQFSVERPDGSNFTLKIRSTKLEDSAMYFCASSVYSSYEQYFGPGTRLTVT.

The chain is built from TRBV2 and TRBJ2-2, with TRBD2 as a possible D gene (5 bases). Trimming pared 6 bases from V and 6 bases from J, leaving 8 bases between. Germline loops: CDR1 SNHLY, CDR2 FYNNEI. The CDR3 is 12 amino acids. CDR3 DNA sequence: TGTGCCAGCAGCGAGGGCGCCGGGGAGCTGTTTTTT. Amino acid sequence: CASSEGAGELFF.

The chain couples TRBV5-1 to TRBJ2-7; 10 bases fit TRBD1. J gave up 5 bases and V 3 bases, and 5 bases lay outside the gene matches. The CDR3 is 14 amino acids. From germline, CDR1 is SGHRS and CDR2 YFSETQ. CDR3 DNA sequence: TGCGCCAGCAGCTCCTTCGGACAGGGGGACGAGCAGTACTTC. This codes for CASSSFGQGDEQYF.

CDR3 sequence reads: CASSSAGAVGELFF. The CDR3 nucleotides are TGTGCCAGCAGTTCAGCGGGAGCGGTCGGGGAGCTGTTTTTT. This chain joins TRBV27 and TRBJ2-2; TRBD2 aligns across 8 bases. Trimming cost V 4 bases and J 7 bases; bases outside gene matches: 5. The CDR3 length is 14 residues. Germline V gene lookup returns CDR1 MNHEY and CDR2 SMNVEV (reference sequence).

The rearrangement uses TRBV5-6 and TRBJ1-6; 7 positions agree with TRBD1. From germline, CDR1 is SGHDT and CDR2 YYEEEE. The CDR3 covers 17 residues. Trimming at V came to 1 base and at J to 5 bases, leaving 9 bases not matched to a gene. The CDR3 protein is CASSLTKGQADNSPLHF. CDR3 DNA sequence: TGTGCCAGCAGCTTGACCAAAGGACAGGCGGATAATTCACCCCTCCACTTT.

This clone was detected once. The CDR3 bases are TGTGCCAGCAGCTTATACGTTCCGGGACTCAACTCCTACAATGAGCAGTTCTTC. Its translation: CASSLYVPGLNSYNEQFF. The chain uses TRBV7-6 and TRBJ2-1; possible D gene TRBD2, 6 bases. Trimming cost V 2 bases and J 0 bases, with 17 bases left between them. This CDR3 comprises 18 residues. Germline V gives CDR1 SGHVS, CDR2 FNYEAQ.

The chain joins TRBV4-2 to TRBJ2-1; 9 bases are shared with TRBD1. The CDR3 loop spans 21 amino acids. J was trimmed by 6 bases and V by 0 bases; bases with no gene match: 21. CDR1 and CDR2 from the germline V gene are LGHNA and YNFKEQ. This CDR3 reads CASSQEYAAFRRDRDLNEQFF. CDR3 in DNA: TGTGCCAGCAGCCAAGAGTACGCCGCCTTCCGCCGGGACAGGGATCTCAATGAGCAGTTCTTC.

The V call is TRBV27, the J call TRBJ1-6, with a tentative D call TRBD1 (6 bases). V shed 5 bases and J shed 8 bases, with 13 bases lying between them. From germline, CDR1 is MNHEY and CDR2 SMNVEV (reference sequence). CDR3 length equals 14 residues. The CDR3 DNA reads as TGTGCCAGCAGTACAGGACAGTTCTATTCACCCCTCCACTTT. Amino acid sequence: CASSTGQFYSPLHF.

The chain carries TRBV5-5 and TRBJ2-3; 9 positions match TRBD1. J lost 5 bases, V lost 2 bases, and 9 bases had no gene match. The germline CDR1 and CDR2 sequences are SGHKS and YYEKEE (reference sequence). CDR3 length: 16 amino acids. The CDR3 reads CASSFYLDRGRDTQYF. CDR3 DNA sequence: TGTGCCAGCAGCTTTTACCTGGACAGGGGAAGAGATACGCAGTATTTT. Full variable domain (outside the CDR3, taken from reference TRBV5-5 and TRBJ2-3): DAGVTQSPTHLIKTRGQQVTLRCSPISGHKSVSWYQQVLGQGPQFIFQYYEKEERGRGNFPDRFSARQFPNYSSELNVNALLLGDSALYLCASSFYLDRGRDTQYFGPGTRLTVL.

The V and J genes are TRBV6-4 and TRBJ2-3; 8 bases fit TRBD1. The V gene's germline CDR1 is MRHNA and CDR2 SNTAGT. The CDR3 is made up of 14 amino acids. Trimming removed 2 bases from V and 4 bases from J; junction bases left unmatched: 2. The CDR3 sequence is CASSDIQGADTQYF. The CDR3 coding sequence is TGTGCCAGCAGTGACATACAGGGGGCAGATACGCAGTATTTT.

The chain couples TRBV6-6 to TRBJ1-2; 7 bases are shared with TRBD1. Trimming at V came to 6 bases and at J to 2 bases, leaving 6 bases not matched to a gene. The CDR3 sequence is 14 residues long. Germline V gene data show CDR1 as MNHNY and CDR2 as SVGAGI (reference sequence). The CDR3: CASSPRGVNYGYTF. The CDR3 nucleotides are TGTGCCAGCAGCCCCAGGGGGGTAAACTATGGCTACACCTTC.

The J gene is TRBJ2-7, the V gene TRBV4-1, with TRBD2 matching 8 bases. This CDR3 contains 15 residues. Germline assignment: CDR1 MGHRA and CDR2 YSYEKL. The V gene end was trimmed by 5 bases and the J gene end by 1 base; junction bases not matched to a gene: 7. CDR3 protein: CASSATGTSSYEQYF. CDR3 bases: TGCGCCAGCAGCGCGACCGGGACTAGTTCCTACGAGCAGTACTTC.

The rearrangement joins TRBV7-3 to TRBJ2-1; D not certain. From germline, CDR1 is SGHTA and CDR2 FQGTGA. This CDR3 region has 17 residues. Trimming left V 1 base short and J 4 bases short, with 17 bases between. Here the CDR3 reads CASSLSPVRKTYNEQFF. For the CDR3, the DNA is TGTGCCAGCAGCTTAAGTCCCGTGCGGAAGACTTACAATGAGCAGTTCTTC.

The chain uses TRBV2 and TRBJ1-2; no definite D call. The ends were cut back, 8 bases at V and 3 bases at J, with 13 bases in the middle. CDR1 and CDR2 (germline): SNHLY, FYNNEI. The CDR3 has 13 amino acids. Here the CDR3 reads CASGPAVDYGYTF. The CDR3 DNA reads as TGTGCCAGCGGGCCGGCAGTAGACTATGGCTACACCTTC.